The present T cell receptor (beta chain) was sequenced within a study of human T cells and chemical hapten exposure. Looking at the study overall: 2% DPC was applied to around 2 cm by around 2 cm of upper inner arm skin for sensitization. Findings and caveats of the study: Controls formed significantly fewer large CDR3 similarity clusters than expanded TCRs did.

TCRdb re-analysed the RACE reads in MiXCR, keeping a single row per CDR3 protein. The sample has around 100,000 distinct CDR3 sequences, 11% seen once. The CDR3 is 13 amino acids. Germline CDR1 and CDR2: LGHNA and YNFKEQ. The V gene lost 4 bases and the J gene lost 8 bases, with 15 bases spanning the gap. About this clonotype: What it recognizes is unknown.

Stated time point: patch test 1, 2 weeks after DPC sensitization. The treatment was: therapeutic diphenylcyclopropenone sensitization with weekly scalp DPC. The source was whole blood, collected in connection with sensitization to the hapten diphenylcyclopropenone (DPC). The chain joins TRBV4-2 to TRBJ2-7, with D possibly TRBD1 on 6 matching bases. The receptor comes from a middle-aged woman with alopecia areata. Some clones in this sample may be carry-over from other donors' samples. CDR3 nucleotide sequence: TGTGCCAGCAGCCGACAGGCGAGCGGCAAGCAGTACTTC. It yields the protein CASSRQASGKQYF.